Sequencing of this TCR beta chain was carried out in a study of cytomegalovirus exposure and HLA in healthy donors. Per the germline V gene, CDR1 is GTSNPN and CDR2 is SVGIG (reference sequence). CDR3 length: 14 residues. The V end was cut by 1 base, the J end by 9 bases, with 16 bases between. The PCR employed 60 Vbeta primers together with 13 Jbeta primers. Assay: immunoSEQ multiplex PCR; the TCRdb copy retains only in-frame clones and omits some. The sample carries 95,000 to 150,000 clones, approximately 15% recorded once. A note on this clone: Its antigen is unknown.

Whole-study findings and limits: The study found most TCR sequences rare, yet found some public TCRs in many donors. In a later analysis, TCR beta V- and J-gene trimming showed a link to a missense DCLRE1C variant.

V usage is TRBV30 and J usage is TRBJ2-1, with D perhaps matching TRBD1 (5 bases). This sequence originates from a woman younger than 35 in good health and CMV-seronegative. The sample comprised PBMCs. The chain's CDR3 is CAWSGASGPGEQFF. The CDR3 nucleotides read TGTGCCTGGAGTGGGGCATCAGGGCCCGGTGAGCAGTTCTTC. Drawing the rest from reference TRBV30 and TRBJ2-1, the complete variable domain is SQTIHQWPATLVQPVGSPLSLECTVEGTSNPNLYWYRQAAGRGLQLLFYSVGIGQISSEVPQNLSASRPQDRQFILSSKKLLLSDSGFYLCAWSGASGPGEQFFGPGTRLTVL.